These 6 T cell receptor beta chains were sequenced from one sample in a study of control samples from healthy donors and cancer patients (dated by TCRdb to 2018 to 2021). Library creation used the immunoSEQ multiplex PCR assay. Entries here come from immuneACCESS through TCRdb and include only in-frame sequences with V and J called. Some clones fail to appear in such tables; in the studies checked, an unresolved V gene covers under half of the shortfall, and the cause of the remainder is unknown. The sample yields around 85,000 clones; around 94% were counted once. The top ten clones comprise approximately 4.8% of the sample. The sample taken for sequencing was blood. The source of these receptors is a woman aged 18-35 years in good health.

The CDR3 here is CASKWTSGDTYEQYF. Here the CDR3 DNA reads TGTGCCAGTAAATGGACTAGCGGGGATACCTACGAGCAGTACTTC. V and J are TRBV19 and TRBJ2-7; 12 bases map to TRBD2. The junction had 6 bases not matched to a gene; V was cut back by 7 bases and J by 2 bases. From germline, CDR1 is LNHDA and CDR2 SQIVND (reference sequence). The CDR3 contains 15 residues.

V is TRBV29-1 and J is TRBJ1-1; 8 positions agree with TRBD1. Trimming cost V 4 bases and J 8 bases; bases outside gene matches: 24. Per germline, CDR1 SQVTM and CDR2 ANQGSEA. CDR3 length: 18 amino acids. The CDR3 region is CSVGLFGYFADREPEAFF. Here the CDR3 DNA reads TGCAGCGTTGGCTTATTTGGGTATTTCGCGGACAGGGAACCCGAAGCTTTCTTT.

The rearrangement joins TRBV4-2 to TRBJ1-4; TRBD1 matches 8 bases. The CDR3 extends over 14 amino acids. Per germline, CDR1 LGHNA and CDR2 YNFKEQ. After removal of 3 bases from V and 4 bases from J, the junction contained 1 base not matched to a gene. The DNA for the CDR3 is TGTGCCAGCAGCCAGGGACAGGATAATGAAAAACTGTTTTTT. Translating gives CASSQGQDNEKLFF.

V is TRBV19 and J is TRBJ1-5; D is perhaps TRBD1 (5 bases). Trimming shortened V by 3 bases and J by 5 bases, and 17 bases separated the two germline ends. CDR3 size: 16 residues. The V gene's germline CDR1 is LNHDA and CDR2 SQIVND (reference sequence). The CDR3 nucleotides are TGTGCCAGTAGTATGGATGAGGGGTGGGACGATCAGCCCCAGCATTTT. It encodes CASSMDEGWDDQPQHF. Full variable domain (rest looked up from reference TRBV19 and TRBJ1-5): DGGITQSPKYLFRKEGQNVTLSCEQNLNHDAMYWYRQDPGQGLRLIYYSQIVNDFQKGDIAEGYSVSREKKESFPLTVTSAQKNPTAFYLCASSMDEGWDDQPQHFGDGTRLSIL.

This chain joins TRBV3-1 (or the pseudogene TRBV3-2) and TRBJ1-6; 7 positions agree with TRBD1. The CDR3 runs 15 residues. V lost 5 bases and J lost 7; bases outside the gene matches: 8. The germline V gene has CDR1 LGHDT and CDR2 YNNKEL (reference sequence). The CDR3 loop is CASSVQGQSNSPLHF. CDR3 in DNA: TGTGCCAGCAGCGTTCAGGGACAGAGCAATTCACCCCTCCACTTT.

This clone was counted a single time. J is TRBJ2-2 and V is TRBV11-3; D perhaps matches TRBD2 (6 bases). Looked up from germline, CDR1 is SGHNT and CDR2 is YENEEA. Trimming left V 5 bases short and J 6 bases short, with 13 bases between. The CDR3 length is 14 residues. In DNA form, the CDR3 reads TGTGCCAGCAGCCCGCCTTGGGGGGCCGGGGAGCTGTTTTTT. It codes for CASSPPWGAGELFF.